This T cell receptor (beta chain) was found in a study of cytomegalovirus exposure and HLA in healthy donors. Notes on the study in general: Later on, a genetic analysis was performed. It linked a missense variant in DCLRE1C with V- and J-gene trimming of TCR beta.

CDR3 length: 17 residues. With 1 base clipped from V and 0 bases from J, the junction kept 4 bases outside the gene matches. CDR1 is SGHTA, CDR2 FQGNSA, per germline. There were likely unrecorded immune exposures, though donors were nominally healthy when sampled. A remark on this clone: Its antigen is not identified.

13 Jbeta primers and 60 Vbeta primers were used for the PCR. In the original processing: Roughly 76 million unique TCR beta chains, roughly 11 million of them shared, were counted by a later analysis. Sequencing was performed with immunoSEQ multiplex PCR; in TCRdb, only in-frame clones are kept and a portion is missing. D and trimming were read from the DNA, whereas the V and J calls and clone size are those reported in that table. The sample lists 100,000 to 150,000 clones, less than 85% occurring once. Sequencing input: PBMCs. V is TRBV7-2 and J is TRBJ1-5, with 9 bases aligning to TRBD1. This TCR was sampled from a man between 18 and 35 years old in good health and CMV-seropositive. DNA of the CDR3: TGTGCCAGCAGCTTAGGGACAGGGGTTTATAGCAATCAGCCCCAGCATTTT. Its translation is CASSLGTGVYSNQPQHF. Using reference TRBV7-2 and TRBJ1-5 for the parts outside the CDR3, the full variable domain is GAGVSQSPSNKVTEKGKDVELRCDPISGHTALYWYRQSLGQGLEFLIYFQGNSAPDKSGLPSDRFSAERTGGSVSTLTIQRTQQEDSAVYLCASSLGTGVYSNQPQHFGDGTRLSIL.